The TCR beta chain under discussion was sequenced for a study of blood T cell repertoires in COVID-19. Produced via immunoSEQ multiplex PCR; TCRdb's table is partial and in-frame only. The data contain about 68,000 clones, 60% to 80% of them singletons. Specimen: peripheral blood. The clonotype was recovered from a woman aged 55-69 years with acute or convalescent COVID-19.

CDR3 sequence: CASSPTDHGELFF. DNA for the CDR3: TGTGCCAGCAGCCCGACAGACCACGGGGAGCTGTTTTTT. V gene TRBV7-9 combines with J gene TRBJ2-2, with a possible D match to TRBD1 (5 bases). The V end lost 5 bases, the J end lost 7 bases, and 11 bases lay between the germline ends. The CDR3 sequence is 13 residues long. The germline gives CDR1 SEHNR, CDR2 FQNEAQ (reference sequence).